The 21 T cell receptor beta chains presented below share a single source sample, sequenced in a study of early T cells in non-severe SARS-CoV-2 infection. TCRdb re-derived calls from the 5' RACE reads in MiXCR, one entry per CDR3 protein. This table has 55,000 to 75,000 distinct CDR3 sequences, approximately 7.7% appearing once. The sequencing input was whole blood. These receptors all stem from an adult who was a healthcare worker with PCR-confirmed SARS-CoV-2 infection or an uninfected control (not recorded which).

This clonotype was counted only a few times. The chain links TRBV13 to TRBJ2-1; TRBD1 agrees at 11 bases. Germline assignment: CDR1 PRHDT and CDR2 FYEKMQ (reference sequence). This CDR3 has 16 residues. Losses at the gene ends were 6 bases for V and 3 bases for J; bases not matched to a gene: 7. The CDR3 region is CASSSSGTGGYNEQFF. CDR3 nucleotides: TGTGCCAGCAGTTCTTCCGGGACAGGGGGCTACAATGAGCAGTTCTTC.

At least ten counts were recorded for this clonotype. The chain employs TRBV27 and TRBJ1-1; TRBD1 is a possible D gene (6 bases). The CDR3 contains 11 residues. Germline V gene lookup returns CDR1 MNHEY and CDR2 SMNVEV (reference sequence). Written as DNA, the CDR3 is TGTGCTCGGGGGCAGTGCACTGAAGCTTTCTTT. This gives the protein CARGQCTEAFF.

In this sample, this clonotype turned up many times. The chain recombines TRBV27 with TRBJ2-5; 11 positions match TRBD2. There are 15 residues in the CDR3. V lost 5 bases, J lost 2 bases, and 4 bases stayed unmatched. Germline V gene sequence: CDR1 MNHEY, CDR2 SMNVEV (reference sequence). The chain's CDR3 is CASSQLAGGQETQYF. The DNA of the CDR3 is TGTGCCAGCAGTCAATTAGCGGGAGGGCAAGAGACCCAGTACTTC.

This sequence joins TRBV7-2 and TRBJ2-5; D call uncertain. CDR1 and CDR2 (germline): SGHTA, FQGNSA. This CDR3 spans 15 amino acids. Trimming shortened V by 3 bases and J by 1 base, and 12 bases separated the two germline ends. The CDR3 loop is CASSLLVSSQETQYF. As DNA, the CDR3 is TGTGCCAGCAGCTTGCTCGTATCTTCCCAAGAGACCCAGTACTTC.

The V and J genes are TRBV5-1 and TRBJ2-7, with TRBD2 matching over 7 bases. CDR1 is SGHRS, CDR2 YFSETQ, per germline. Losses at the gene ends were 4 bases for V and 5 bases for J; bases not matched to a gene: 9. CDR3 length: 14 residues. CDR3 nucleotides: TGCGCCAGCAGCCCGGACACGAGCGGGAACGAGCAGTACTTC. Protein product: CASSPDTSGNEQYF.

This clonotype was detected ten times or more. V is TRBV10-1 and J is TRBJ2-7, with D possibly TRBD1 on 5 matching bases. The CDR3 consists of 13 residues. CDR1 and CDR2 (germline): WNHNN, SYGVQD (reference sequence). Deletions cut 4 bases from V and 5 bases from J, with 12 bases between. CDR3 nucleotides: TGCGCCAGCAGTGGGCTAGGGGCGGACGAGCAGTACTTC. Translation gives CASSGLGADEQYF.

This clonotype occurred a few times. The V and J genes are TRBV3-1 and TRBJ1-1; possibly TRBD1 for D (6 bases). Germline V gene lookup returns CDR1 LGHDT and CDR2 YNNKEL (reference sequence). With 0 bases removed from V and 10 bases from J, the gap between germline ends came to 9 bases. This CDR3 region has 12 residues. CDR3 DNA: TGTGCCAGCAGCCAAGATCGAGGGGGAGCTTTCTTT. Protein sequence: CASSQDRGGAFF. Variable domain in full (rest from reference TRBV3-1 and TRBJ1-1): DTAVSQTPKYLVTQMGNDKSIKCEQNLGHDTMYWYKQDSKKFLKIMFSYNNKELIINETVPNRFSPKSPDKAHLNLHINSLELGDSAVYFCASSQDRGGAFFGQGTRLTVV.

This clonotype came up once. The genes are TRBV20-1 and TRBJ2-3, with D unresolved. The CDR3 has 14 amino acids. Trimming shortened V by 5 bases and J by 0 bases, and 12 bases separated the two germline ends. CDR1 is DFQATT, CDR2 SNEGSKA, per germline (reference sequence). CDR3 loop: CSASKETSTDTQYF. CDR3 sequence (DNA): TGCAGTGCTTCGAAAGAGACAAGCACAGATACGCAGTATTTT.

There are many counts of this clonotype. The J gene is TRBJ2-1, the V gene TRBV4-2, with D perhaps matching TRBD2 (6 bases). Germline V lookup: CDR1 LGHNA, CDR2 YNFKEQ. The CDR3 has 19 amino acids. The germline V and J ends were trimmed by 2 bases and 0 bases, with 20 bases remaining between them. CDR3 region: CASSQPRSGTVSSYNEQFF. The CDR3 bases are TGTGCCAGCAGCCAACCCCGGTCCGGGACTGTGAGCTCCTACAATGAGCAGTTCTTC.

A remark on this clonotype: A read error may explain this, as a much larger clone is one base away. This chain joins TRBV3-1 and TRBJ2-4; D possibly corresponds to TRBD2 (5 bases). CDR1 is LGHDT, CDR2 YNNKEL, per germline (reference sequence). The CDR3 totals 15 residues. CDR3 nucleotides: TGTGCCAGCAGCCGATTCCGGGCCCGAGGGAACACTCAGTACTTC. Its protein is CASSRFRARGNTQYF.

This clonotype has at least ten counts. The rearrangement uses TRBV28 and TRBJ2-1; 11 bases match TRBD2. Germline CDR1 and CDR2: MDHEN and SYDVKM. Trimming at V came to 8 bases and at J to 2 bases, leaving 5 bases not matched to a gene. The CDR3 has 15 residues. In nucleotides, the CDR3 is TGTGCCAGCCTTGGGACTAGCGGAACCTACAATGAGCAGTTCTTC. Translated, it gives CASLGTSGTYNEQFF.

The CDR3: CASSFWVGTGGLDSPLHF. CDR3 bases: TGTGCCAGCAGCTTTTGGGTGGGGACAGGGGGCTTGGATTCACCCCTCCACTTT. V and J are TRBV5-6 and TRBJ1-6; 12 bases match TRBD1. CDR3 size: 18 residues. J gave up 8 bases and V 2 bases, and 11 bases lay outside the gene matches. Germline lookup yields CDR1 SGHDT and CDR2 YYEEEE.

The V gene is TRBV5-1, the J gene TRBJ2-5; TRBD1 matches at 7 bases. The V gene end was trimmed by 0 bases and the J gene end by 8 bases; junction bases not matched to a gene: 7. Germline values: CDR1 SGHRS, CDR2 YFSETQ. This CDR3 comprises 14 residues. The CDR3 DNA is TGCGCCAGCAGCTTGGGGACAGGCAAGAGAACCCAGTACTTC. It is translated as CASSLGTGKRTQYF.

In this sample, this clonotype turned up a few times. The chain combines TRBV18 with TRBJ1-1; TRBD1 aligns across 10 bases. The CDR3 consists of 12 residues. J was trimmed by 10 bases and V by 5 bases; bases with no gene match: 4. Germline loops: CDR1 KGHSH, CDR2 LQKENI. CDR3 amino acids: CASSDRGPGAFF. In DNA form, the CDR3 reads TGTGCCAGCTCAGACAGGGGGCCAGGAGCTTTCTTT.

The table lists this clonotype with a few counts. The gene calls are TRBV5-8 and TRBJ1-2, with no clear D. CDR1 is SGHTS and CDR2 is YDEGEE in the germline V gene. The length of the CDR3 is 12 residues. V lost 6 bases and J lost 0, with 6 bases in between. CDR3 amino acids: CASMGTNYGYTF. CDR3 nucleotide sequence: TGTGCCAGCATGGGGACTAACTATGGCTACACCTTC. The whole variable domain, filled in from reference TRBV5-8 and TRBJ1-2, reads EAGVTQSPTHLIKTRGQQATLRCSPISGHTSVYWYQQALGLGLQFLLWYDEGEERNRGNFPPRFSGRQFPNYSSELNVNALELEDSALYLCASMGTNYGYTFGSGTRLTVV.

In this sample, this clonotype turned up a few times. The chain has TRBV11-1 and TRBJ2-2, with 7 bases lining up with TRBD1. The CDR3 contains 15 residues. V shed 5 bases and J 7 bases; nucleotides not matched to a gene: 10. Germline-derived CDR1 and CDR2 are SGHAT and FQDESV (reference sequence). The CDR3: CASSTRQGRSGELFF. In DNA form, the CDR3 reads TGTGCCAGCAGCACCCGACAGGGAAGGAGCGGGGAGCTGTTTTTT.

The rearrangement joins TRBV4-1 to TRBJ2-1; 8 bases are a match to TRBD2. The V gene's germline CDR1 is MGHRA and CDR2 YSYEKL. The CDR3 length is 17 residues. V trimming: 1 base; J trimming: 4 bases; junction bases outside the gene matches: 9. The CDR3 spells CASSQGLLAAVYNEQFF. CDR3 DNA: TGCGCCAGCAGCCAAGGCCTACTAGCGGCCGTGTACAATGAGCAGTTCTTC.

This clonotype was detected many times. The chain has TRBV5-1 and TRBJ2-3; 9 bases are a match to TRBD2. J was trimmed by 2 bases and V by 1 base; bases with no gene match: 5. This CDR3 is 16 amino acids long. Germline values: CDR1 SGHRS, CDR2 YFSETQ. The CDR3 DNA reads TGCGCCAGCAGCTTGTCGGTAGCGGGGGACACAGATACGCAGTATTTT. As protein: CASSLSVAGDTDTQYF.

The table lists this clonotype with many counts. This sequence joins TRBV24-1 and TRBJ1-3; the D is unclear. Per the germline V gene, CDR1 is KGHDR and CDR2 is SFDVKD. The V end was cut by 2 bases, the J end by 0 bases, with 4 bases between. The CDR3 has 14 residues. CDR3 residues: CATSDWSSGNTIYF. Here the CDR3 DNA reads TGTGCCACCAGTGATTGGTCCTCTGGAAACACCATATATTTT.

This clonotype was seen ten or more times. The V gene is TRBV28, the J gene TRBJ1-5; maybe TRBD1 (6 bases). Trimming left V 5 bases short and J 6 bases short, with 14 bases between. This CDR3 comprises 14 residues. Germline loops: CDR1 MDHEN, CDR2 SYDVKM. CDR3: CASSLGGLGQPQHF. In nucleotides, the CDR3 is TGTGCCAGCAGTCTCGGGGGCCTGGGTCAGCCCCAGCATTTT. Full variable domain (remainder filled in from reference TRBV28 and TRBJ1-5): DVKVTQSSRYLVKRTGEKVFLECVQDMDHENMFWYRQDPGLGLRLIYFSYDVKMKEKGDIPEGYSVSREKKERFSLILESASTNQTSMYLCASSLGGLGQPQHFGDGTRLSIL.

As concerns this clonotype: Being one base from a much bigger clone, this may be a read error. This chain connects TRBV10-2 to TRBJ1-6; TRBD1 is a possible D gene (6 bases). Germline CDR1 reads WSHSY; CDR2 reads SAAADI. The ends were cut back, 11 bases at V and 6 bases at J, with 14 bases in the middle. The CDR3 contains 13 residues. CDR3 protein: CACTQGPNSPLHF. Written as DNA, the CDR3 is TGCGCCTGCACTCAGGGGCCTAATTCACCCCTCCACTTT.